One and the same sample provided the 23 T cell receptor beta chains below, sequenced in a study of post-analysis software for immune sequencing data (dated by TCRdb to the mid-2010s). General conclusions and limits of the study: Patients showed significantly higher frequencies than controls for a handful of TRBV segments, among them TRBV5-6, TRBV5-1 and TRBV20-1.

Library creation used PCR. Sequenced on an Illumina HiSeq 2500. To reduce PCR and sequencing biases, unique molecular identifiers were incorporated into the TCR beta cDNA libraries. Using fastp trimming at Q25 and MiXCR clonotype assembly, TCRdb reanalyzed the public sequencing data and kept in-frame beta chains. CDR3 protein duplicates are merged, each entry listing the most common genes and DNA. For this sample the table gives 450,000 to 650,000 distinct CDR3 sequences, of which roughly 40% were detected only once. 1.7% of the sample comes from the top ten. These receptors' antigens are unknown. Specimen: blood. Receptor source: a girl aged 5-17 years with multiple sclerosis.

The CDR3 sequence is CASSRNDGTGGQTQYF. The CDR3 bases are TGTGCCAGCAGTAGAAATGACGGGACAGGGGGACAGACCCAGTACTTC. This chain uses TRBV27 with TRBJ2-5, with TRBD1 matching 11 bases. This CDR3 is 16 amino acids long. V trimming: 5 bases; J trimming: 6 bases; junction bases outside the gene matches: 11. CDR1 MNHEY and CDR2 SMNVEV come from the germline V gene (reference sequence).

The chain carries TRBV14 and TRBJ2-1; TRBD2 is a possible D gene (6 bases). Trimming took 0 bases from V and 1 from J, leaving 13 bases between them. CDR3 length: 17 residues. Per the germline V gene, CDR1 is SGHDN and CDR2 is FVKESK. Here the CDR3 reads CASSQERRVQSYNEQFF. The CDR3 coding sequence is TGTGCCAGCAGCCAAGAAAGGAGGGTTCAATCCTACAATGAGCAGTTCTTC.

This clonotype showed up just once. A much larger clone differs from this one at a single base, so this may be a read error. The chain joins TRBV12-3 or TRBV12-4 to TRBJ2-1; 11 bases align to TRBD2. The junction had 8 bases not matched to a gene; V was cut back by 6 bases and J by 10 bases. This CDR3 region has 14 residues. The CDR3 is CASSPGLADYEQFF. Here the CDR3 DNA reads TGTGCCAGCAGCCCGGGACTAGCGGACTACGAGCAGTTCTTC.

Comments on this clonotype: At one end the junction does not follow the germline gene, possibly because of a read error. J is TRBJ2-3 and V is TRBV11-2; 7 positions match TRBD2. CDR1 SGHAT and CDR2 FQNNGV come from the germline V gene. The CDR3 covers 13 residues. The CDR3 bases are TGTGCCAGCAGCTTACAGACTAGCTACGAGCAGTGCTTC. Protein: CASSLQTSYEQCF. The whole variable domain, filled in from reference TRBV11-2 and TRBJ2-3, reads EAGVAQSPRYKIIEKRQSVAFWCNPISGHATLYWYQQILGQGPKLLIQFQNNGVVDDSQLPKDRFSAERLKGVDSTLKIQPAKLEDSAVYLCASSLQTSYEQCFGPGTRLTVL.

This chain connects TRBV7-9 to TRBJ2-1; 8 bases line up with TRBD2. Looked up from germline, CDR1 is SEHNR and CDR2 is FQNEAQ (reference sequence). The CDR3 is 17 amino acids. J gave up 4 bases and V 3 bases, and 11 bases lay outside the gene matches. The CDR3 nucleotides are TGTGCCAGCAGCTTCGATACGGGAGGGAGGGTATACAATGAGCAGTTCTTC. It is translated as CASSFDTGGRVYNEQFF.

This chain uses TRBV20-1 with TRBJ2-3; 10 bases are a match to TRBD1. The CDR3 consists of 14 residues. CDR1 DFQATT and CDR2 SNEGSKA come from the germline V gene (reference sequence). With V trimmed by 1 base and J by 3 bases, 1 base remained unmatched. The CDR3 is CSARVDRGTDTQYF. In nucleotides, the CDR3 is TGCAGTGCTAGAGTGGACAGGGGGACAGATACGCAGTATTTT.

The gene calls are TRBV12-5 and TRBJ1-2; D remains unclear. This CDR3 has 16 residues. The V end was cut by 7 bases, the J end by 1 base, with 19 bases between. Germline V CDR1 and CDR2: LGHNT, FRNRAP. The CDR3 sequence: CASALRVGQFNYGYTF. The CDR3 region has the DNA TGTGCTAGTGCCTTGCGCGTCGGGCAGTTTAACTATGGCTACACCTTC.

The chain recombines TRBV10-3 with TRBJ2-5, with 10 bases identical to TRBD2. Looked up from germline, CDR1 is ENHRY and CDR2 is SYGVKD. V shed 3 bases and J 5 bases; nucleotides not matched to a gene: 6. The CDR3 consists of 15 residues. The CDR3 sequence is CAISDLAGERETQYF. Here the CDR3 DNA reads TGTGCCATCAGTGATCTAGCGGGGGAAAGGGAGACCCAGTACTTC.

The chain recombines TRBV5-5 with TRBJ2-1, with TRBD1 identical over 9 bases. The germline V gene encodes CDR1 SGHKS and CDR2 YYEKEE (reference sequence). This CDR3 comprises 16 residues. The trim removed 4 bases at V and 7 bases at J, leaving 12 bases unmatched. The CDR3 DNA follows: TGTGCCAGCAGCGCCACCGGGACAGGGTCTAGGAATGAGCAGTTCTTC. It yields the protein CASSATGTGSRNEQFF.

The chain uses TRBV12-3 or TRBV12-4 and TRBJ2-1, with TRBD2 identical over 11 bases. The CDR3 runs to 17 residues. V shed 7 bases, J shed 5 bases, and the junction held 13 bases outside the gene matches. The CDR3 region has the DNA TGTGCCAGCAATTATGGATCGACTAGCGGGAACAACAATGAGCAGTTCTTC. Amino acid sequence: CASNYGSTSGNNNEQFF.

The CDR3 protein is CASSLVLGLKYEQYF. In DNA form, the CDR3 reads TGCGCCAGCAGCTTGGTCTTGGGACTCAAATACGAGCAGTACTTC. The chain employs TRBV5-1 and TRBJ2-4, with a tentative D call TRBD2 (6 bases). The tail of the sequence fits TRBJ2-7 better, so the J call may be wrong. In germline, CDR1 is SGHRS, CDR2 YFSETQ. The CDR3 is 15 residues long.

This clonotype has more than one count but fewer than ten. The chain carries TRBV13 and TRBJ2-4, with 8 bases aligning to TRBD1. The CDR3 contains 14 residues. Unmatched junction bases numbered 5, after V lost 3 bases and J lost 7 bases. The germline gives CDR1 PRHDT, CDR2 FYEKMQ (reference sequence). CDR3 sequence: CASSFQTGVNIQYF. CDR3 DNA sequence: TGTGCCAGCAGCTTTCAGACAGGGGTGAACATTCAGTACTTC.

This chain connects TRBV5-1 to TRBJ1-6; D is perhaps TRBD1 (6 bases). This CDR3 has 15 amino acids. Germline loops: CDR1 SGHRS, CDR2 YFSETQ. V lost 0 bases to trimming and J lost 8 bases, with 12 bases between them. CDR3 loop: CASSLANREDSPLHF. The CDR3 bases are TGCGCCAGCAGCTTGGCAAACAGGGAGGATTCACCCCTCCACTTT.

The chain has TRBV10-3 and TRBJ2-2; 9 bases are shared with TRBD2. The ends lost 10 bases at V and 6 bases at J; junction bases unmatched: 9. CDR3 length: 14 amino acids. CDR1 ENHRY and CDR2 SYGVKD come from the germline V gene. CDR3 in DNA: TGTGCCACGGGACTAGCACCCCACGCCGGGGAGCTGTTTTTT. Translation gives CATGLAPHAGELFF.

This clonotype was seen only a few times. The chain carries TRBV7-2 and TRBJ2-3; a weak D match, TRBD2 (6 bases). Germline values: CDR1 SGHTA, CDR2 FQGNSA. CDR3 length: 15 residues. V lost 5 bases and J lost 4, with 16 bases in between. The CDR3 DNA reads TGTGCCAGCAGCCCCGAGGGCGGGGTGGCAGATACGCAGTATTTT. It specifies CASSPEGGVADTQYF.

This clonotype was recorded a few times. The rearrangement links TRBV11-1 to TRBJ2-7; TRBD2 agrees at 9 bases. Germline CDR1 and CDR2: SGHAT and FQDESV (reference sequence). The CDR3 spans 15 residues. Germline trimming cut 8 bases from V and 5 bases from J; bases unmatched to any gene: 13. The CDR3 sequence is CASGPGLAGTHEQYF. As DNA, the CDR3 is TGTGCCAGCGGCCCCGGGCTAGCGGGGACCCACGAGCAGTACTTC.

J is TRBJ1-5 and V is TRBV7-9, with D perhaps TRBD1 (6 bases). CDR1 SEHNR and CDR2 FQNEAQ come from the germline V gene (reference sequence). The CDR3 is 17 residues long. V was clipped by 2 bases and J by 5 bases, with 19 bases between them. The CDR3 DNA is TGTGCCAGCAGCTTATCCGGGACACCTCTTATGGATCAGCCCCAGCATTTT. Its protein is CASSLSGTPLMDQPQHF.

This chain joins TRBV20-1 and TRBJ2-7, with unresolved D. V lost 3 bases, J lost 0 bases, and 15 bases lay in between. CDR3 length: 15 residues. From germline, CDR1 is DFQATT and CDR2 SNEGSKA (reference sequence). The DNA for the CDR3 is TGCAGTGCTAGTGCCCTTAGGCGTAGCTCCTACGAGCAGTACTTC. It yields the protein CSASALRRSSYEQYF.

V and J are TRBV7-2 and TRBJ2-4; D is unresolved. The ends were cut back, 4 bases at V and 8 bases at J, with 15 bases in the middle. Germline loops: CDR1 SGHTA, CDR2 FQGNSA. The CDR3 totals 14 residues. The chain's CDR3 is CASSSYSRWDIQYF. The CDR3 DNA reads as TGTGCCAGCAGCTCATACTCTCGCTGGGACATTCAGTACTTC.

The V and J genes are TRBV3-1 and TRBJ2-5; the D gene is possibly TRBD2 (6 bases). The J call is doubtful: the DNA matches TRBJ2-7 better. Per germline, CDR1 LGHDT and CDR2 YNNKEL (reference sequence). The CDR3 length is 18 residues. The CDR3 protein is CASSQDWRGRRKGYEQYF. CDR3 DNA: TGTGCCAGCAGCCAAGATTGGAGGGGACGACGTAAGGGTTACGAGCAGTACTTC.

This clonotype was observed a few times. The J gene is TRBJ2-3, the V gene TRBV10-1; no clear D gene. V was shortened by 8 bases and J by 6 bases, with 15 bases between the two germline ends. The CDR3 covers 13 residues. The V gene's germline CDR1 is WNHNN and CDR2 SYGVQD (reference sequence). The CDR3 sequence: CASSPALPDTQYF. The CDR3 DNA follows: TGCGCCAGCTCTCCGGCACTACCGGATACGCAGTATTTT.

The CDR3 bases are TGCAGTGCTCCCAGGGAGCCCACAGATACGCAGTATTTT. Translation: CSAPREPTDTQYF. V usage is TRBV20-1 and J usage is TRBJ2-3; D possibly uses TRBD1 or TRBD2 (5 bases each). This CDR3 contains 13 residues. Germline CDR1 DFQATT, CDR2 SNEGSKA (reference sequence). With 5 bases removed from V and 2 bases from J, the gap between germline ends came to 11 bases.

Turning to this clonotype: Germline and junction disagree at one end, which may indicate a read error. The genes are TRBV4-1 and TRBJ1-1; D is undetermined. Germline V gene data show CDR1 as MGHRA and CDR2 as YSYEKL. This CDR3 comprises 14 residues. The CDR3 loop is CAGSQDAPNTEAFF. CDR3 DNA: TGCGCCGGCAGCCAAGATGCCCCTAACACTGAAGCTTTCTTT.